The subject of this entry is one T cell receptor beta chain. The CDR3 runs 17 residues. Germline V CDR1 and CDR2: SGDLS, YYNGEE. V was cut by 3 bases and J by 4 bases, with 20 bases left in between. The table came from immunoSEQ multiplex PCR; TCRdb's copy has only in-frame clones and leaves some out. The sample contains more than 95,000 clones, about three quarters of which appear only once. The entry originates in a study of blood T cell repertoires in COVID-19. At the level of the study: T cells, B-cell-depleted T cells, or PBMCs supplied cDNA or gDNA.

Sequenced material: peripheral blood. This sequence was found in a man between 65 and 79 years old with acute or convalescent COVID-19. V and J are TRBV9 and TRBJ2-1, with D maybe TRBD2 (6 bases). The CDR3 region is CASSAPGGTRGYNEQFF. CDR3 sequence (DNA): TGTGCCAGCAGCGCCCCTGGTGGGACTCGCGGATACAATGAGCAGTTCTTC.